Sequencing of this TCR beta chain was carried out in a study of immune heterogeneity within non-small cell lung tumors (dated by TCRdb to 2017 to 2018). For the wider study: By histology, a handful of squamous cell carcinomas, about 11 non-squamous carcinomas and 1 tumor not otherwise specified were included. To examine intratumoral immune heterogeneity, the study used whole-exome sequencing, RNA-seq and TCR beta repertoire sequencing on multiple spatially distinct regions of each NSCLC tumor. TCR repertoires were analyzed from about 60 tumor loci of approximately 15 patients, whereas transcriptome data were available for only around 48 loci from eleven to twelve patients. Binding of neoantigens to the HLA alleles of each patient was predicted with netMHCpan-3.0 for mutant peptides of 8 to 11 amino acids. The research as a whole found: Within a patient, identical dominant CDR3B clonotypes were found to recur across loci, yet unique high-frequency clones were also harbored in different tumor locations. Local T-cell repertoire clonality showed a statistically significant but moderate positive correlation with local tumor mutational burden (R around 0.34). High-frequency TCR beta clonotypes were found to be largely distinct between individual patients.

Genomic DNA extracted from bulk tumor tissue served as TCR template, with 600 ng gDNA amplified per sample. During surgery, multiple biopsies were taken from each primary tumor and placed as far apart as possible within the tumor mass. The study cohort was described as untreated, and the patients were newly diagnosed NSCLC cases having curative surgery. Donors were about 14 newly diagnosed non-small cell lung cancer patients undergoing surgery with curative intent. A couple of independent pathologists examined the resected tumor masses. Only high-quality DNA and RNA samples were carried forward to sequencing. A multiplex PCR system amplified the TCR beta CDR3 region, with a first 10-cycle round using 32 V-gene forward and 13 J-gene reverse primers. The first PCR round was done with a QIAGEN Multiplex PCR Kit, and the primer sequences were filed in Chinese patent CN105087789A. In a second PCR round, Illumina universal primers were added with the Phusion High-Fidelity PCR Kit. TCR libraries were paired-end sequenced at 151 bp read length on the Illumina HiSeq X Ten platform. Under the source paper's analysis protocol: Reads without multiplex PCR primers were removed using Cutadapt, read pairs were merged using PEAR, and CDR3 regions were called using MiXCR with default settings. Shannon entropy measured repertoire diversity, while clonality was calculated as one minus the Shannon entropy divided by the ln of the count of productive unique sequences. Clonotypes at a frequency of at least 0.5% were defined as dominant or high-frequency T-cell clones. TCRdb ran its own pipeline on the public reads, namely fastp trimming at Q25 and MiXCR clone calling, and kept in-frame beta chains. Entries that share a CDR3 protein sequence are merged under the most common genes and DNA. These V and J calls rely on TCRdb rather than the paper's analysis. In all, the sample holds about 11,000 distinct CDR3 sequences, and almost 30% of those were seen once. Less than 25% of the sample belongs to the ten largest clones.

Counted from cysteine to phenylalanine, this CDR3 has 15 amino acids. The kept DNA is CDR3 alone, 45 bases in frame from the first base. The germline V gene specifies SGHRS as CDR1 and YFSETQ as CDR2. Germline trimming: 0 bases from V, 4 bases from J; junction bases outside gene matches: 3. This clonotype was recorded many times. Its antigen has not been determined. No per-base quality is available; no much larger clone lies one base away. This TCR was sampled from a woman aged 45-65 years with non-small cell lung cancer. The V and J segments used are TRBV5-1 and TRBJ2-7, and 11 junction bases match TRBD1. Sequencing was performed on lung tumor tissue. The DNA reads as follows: TGCGCCAGCAGCTTGGGGGGGACAGGGGGGTACGAGCAGTACTTC. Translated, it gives CASSLGGTGGYEQYF. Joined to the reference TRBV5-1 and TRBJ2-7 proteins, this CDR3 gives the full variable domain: KAGVTQTPRYLIKTRGQQVTLSCSPISGHRSVSWYQQTPGQGLQFLFEYFSETQRNKGNFPGRFSGRQFSNSRSEMNVSTLELGDSALYLCASSLGGTGGYEQYFGPGTRLTVT.